This TCR beta chain derives from a study of CD8 T cells in cerebrospinal fluid in Alzheimer's disease. All participants were free of acute infectious disease and in good physical condition. TCRdb reprocessed the 10x single-cell sequencing reads, keeping one entry per CDR3 protein, no DNA. Its clone listing holds approximately 620 distinct CDR3 sequences. This clonotype ranks as large in terms of frequency. This CDR3 has 13 amino acids. Germline V lookup: CDR1 SGHTA, CDR2 FQGNSA. The rearrangement uses TRBV7-2 and TRBJ2-7; the D gene TCRdb calls, TRBD1, cannot be checked with no DNA. Sequences were obtained from cerebrospinal fluid. This TCR derives from a human donor with Parkinson's disease. The CDR3 reads CASSSRQGAEQYF.